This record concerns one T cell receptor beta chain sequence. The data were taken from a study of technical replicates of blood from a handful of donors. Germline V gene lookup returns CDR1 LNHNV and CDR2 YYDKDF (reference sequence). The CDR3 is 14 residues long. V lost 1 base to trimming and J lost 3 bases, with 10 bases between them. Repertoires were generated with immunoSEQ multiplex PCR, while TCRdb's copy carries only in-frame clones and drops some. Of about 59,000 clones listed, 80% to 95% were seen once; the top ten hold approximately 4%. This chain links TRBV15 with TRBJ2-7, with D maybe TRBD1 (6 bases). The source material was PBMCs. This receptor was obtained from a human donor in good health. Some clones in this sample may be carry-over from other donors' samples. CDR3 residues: CATSRGGQRYEQYF. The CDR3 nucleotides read TGTGCCACCAGCAGAGGCGGACAGCGCTACGAGCAGTACTTC.